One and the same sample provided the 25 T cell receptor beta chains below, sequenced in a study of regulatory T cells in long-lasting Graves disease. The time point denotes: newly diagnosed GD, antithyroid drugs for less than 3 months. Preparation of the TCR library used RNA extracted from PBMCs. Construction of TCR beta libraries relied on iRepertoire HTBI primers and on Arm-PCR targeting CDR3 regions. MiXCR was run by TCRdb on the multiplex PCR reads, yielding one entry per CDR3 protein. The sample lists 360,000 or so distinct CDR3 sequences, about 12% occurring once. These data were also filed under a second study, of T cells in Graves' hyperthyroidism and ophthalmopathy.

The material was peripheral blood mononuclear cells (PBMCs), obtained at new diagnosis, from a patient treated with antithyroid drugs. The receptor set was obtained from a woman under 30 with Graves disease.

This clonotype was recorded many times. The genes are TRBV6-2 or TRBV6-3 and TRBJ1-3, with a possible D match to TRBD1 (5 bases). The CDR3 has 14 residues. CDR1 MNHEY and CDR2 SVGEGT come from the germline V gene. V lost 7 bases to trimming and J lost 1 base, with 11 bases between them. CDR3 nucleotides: TGTGCCAGCAAGGACCAGGGATCTGGAAACACCATATATTTT. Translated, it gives CASKDQGSGNTIYF.

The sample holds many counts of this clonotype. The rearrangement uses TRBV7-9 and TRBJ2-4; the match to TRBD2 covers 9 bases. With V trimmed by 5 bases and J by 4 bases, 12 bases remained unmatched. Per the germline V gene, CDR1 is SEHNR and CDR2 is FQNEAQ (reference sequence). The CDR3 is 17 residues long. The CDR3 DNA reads TGTGCCAGCAGCGAAATCATGGGGGGACTAGCAAAAAACATTCAGTACTTC. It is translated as CASSEIMGGLAKNIQYF.

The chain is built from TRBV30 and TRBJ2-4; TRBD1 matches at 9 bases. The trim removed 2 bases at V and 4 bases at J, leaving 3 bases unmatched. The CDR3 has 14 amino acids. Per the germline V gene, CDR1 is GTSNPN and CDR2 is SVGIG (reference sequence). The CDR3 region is CAWSRGQGKNIQYF. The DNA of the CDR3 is TGTGCCTGGAGTAGAGGACAGGGGAAAAACATTCAGTACTTC. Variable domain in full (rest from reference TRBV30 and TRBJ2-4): SQTIHQWPATLVQPVGSPLSLECTVEGTSNPNLYWYRQAAGRGLQLLFYSVGIGQISSEVPQNLSASRPQDRQFILSSKKLLLSDSGFYLCAWSRGQGKNIQYFGAGTRLSVL.

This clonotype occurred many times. CDR3 amino acids: CASSFSKRQYF. CDR3 nucleotides: TGTGCCAGCAGTTTTTCTAAGCGTCAGTACTTC. The chain couples TRBV28 to TRBJ2-5; D is uncertain. This CDR3 is built from 11 residues. Germline V gene sequence: CDR1 MDHEN, CDR2 SYDVKM. Trimming removed 3 bases from V and 11 bases from J, with 10 bases in between.

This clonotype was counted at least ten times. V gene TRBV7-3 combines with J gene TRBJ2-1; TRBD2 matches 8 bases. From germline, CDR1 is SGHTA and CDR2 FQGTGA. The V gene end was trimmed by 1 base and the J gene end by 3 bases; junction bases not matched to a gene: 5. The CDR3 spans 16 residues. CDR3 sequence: CASSLKISGVYNEQFF. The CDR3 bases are TGTGCCAGCAGCTTAAAGATTAGCGGGGTCTACAATGAGCAGTTCTTC. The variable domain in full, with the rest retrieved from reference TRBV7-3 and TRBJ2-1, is GAGVSQTPSNKVTEKGKYVELRCDPISGHTALYWYRQSLGQGPEFLIYFQGTGAADDSGLPNDRFFAVRPEGSVSTLKIQRTERGDSAVYLCASSLKISGVYNEQFFGPGTRLTVL.

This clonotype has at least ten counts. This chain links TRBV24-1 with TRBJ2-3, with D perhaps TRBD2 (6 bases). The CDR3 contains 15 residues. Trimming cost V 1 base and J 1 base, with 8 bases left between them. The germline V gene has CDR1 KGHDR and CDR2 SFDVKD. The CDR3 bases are TGTGCCACCAGTGATTTTCCTAGCGGCACAGATACGCAGTATTTT. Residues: CATSDFPSGTDTQYF.

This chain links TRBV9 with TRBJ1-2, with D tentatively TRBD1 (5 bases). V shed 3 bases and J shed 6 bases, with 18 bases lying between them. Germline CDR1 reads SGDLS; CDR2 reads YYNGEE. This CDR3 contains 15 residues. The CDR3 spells CASSARGIVRNGYTF. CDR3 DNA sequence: TGTGCCAGCAGCGCGCGGGGCATAGTAAGGAATGGCTACACCTTC. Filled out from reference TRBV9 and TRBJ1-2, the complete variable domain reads DSGVTQTPKHLITATGQRVTLRCSPRSGDLSVYWYQQSLDQGLQFLIQYYNGEERAKGNILERFSAQQFPDLHSELNLSSLELGDSALYFCASSARGIVRNGYTFGSGTRLTVV.

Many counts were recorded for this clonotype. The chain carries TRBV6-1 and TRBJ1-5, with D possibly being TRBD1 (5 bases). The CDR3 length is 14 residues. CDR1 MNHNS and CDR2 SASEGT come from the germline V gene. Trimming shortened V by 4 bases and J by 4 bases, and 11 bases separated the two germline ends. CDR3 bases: TGTGCCAGCAGTGCGTCGACAGAGAATCAGCCCCAGCATTTT. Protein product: CASSASTENQPQHF.

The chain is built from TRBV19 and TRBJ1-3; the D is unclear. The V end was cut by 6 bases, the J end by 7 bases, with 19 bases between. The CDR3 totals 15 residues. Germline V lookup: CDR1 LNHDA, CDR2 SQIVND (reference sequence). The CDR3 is CASSNHGFRGNTIYF. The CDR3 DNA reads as TGTGCCAGTAGCAATCACGGCTTTCGCGGCAACACCATATATTTT. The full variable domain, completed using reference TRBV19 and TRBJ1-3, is DGGITQSPKYLFRKEGQNVTLSCEQNLNHDAMYWYRQDPGQGLRLIYYSQIVNDFQKGDIAEGYSVSREKKESFPLTVTSAQKNPTAFYLCASSNHGFRGNTIYFGEGSWLTVV.

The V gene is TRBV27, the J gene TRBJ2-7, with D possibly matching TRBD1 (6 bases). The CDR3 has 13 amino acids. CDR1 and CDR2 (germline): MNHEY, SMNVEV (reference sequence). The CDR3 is CASSPGAGVEQHV. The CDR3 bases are TGTGCCAGCAGCCCTGGCGCAGGGGTCGAGCAGCACGTC.

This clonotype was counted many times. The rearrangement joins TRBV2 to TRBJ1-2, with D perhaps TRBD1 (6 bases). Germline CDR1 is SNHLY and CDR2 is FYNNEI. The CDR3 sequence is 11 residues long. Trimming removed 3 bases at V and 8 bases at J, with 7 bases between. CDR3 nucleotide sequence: TGTGCCAGCAGTGAGGACAGCGGCTACACCTTC. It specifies CASSEDSGYTF. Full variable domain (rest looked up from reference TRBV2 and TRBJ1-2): EPEVTQTPSHQVTQMGQEVILRCVPISNHLYFYWYRQILGQKVEFLVSFYNNEISEKSEIFDDQFSVERPDGSNFTLKIRSTKLEDSAMYFCASSEDSGYTFGSGTRLTVV.

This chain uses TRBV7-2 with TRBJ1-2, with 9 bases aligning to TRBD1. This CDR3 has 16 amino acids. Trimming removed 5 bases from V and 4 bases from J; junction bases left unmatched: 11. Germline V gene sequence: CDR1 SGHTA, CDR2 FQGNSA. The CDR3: CASSLEGQGSIYGYTF. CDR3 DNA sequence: TGTGCCAGCAGCCTTGAGGGACAGGGAAGCATCTATGGCTACACCTTC.

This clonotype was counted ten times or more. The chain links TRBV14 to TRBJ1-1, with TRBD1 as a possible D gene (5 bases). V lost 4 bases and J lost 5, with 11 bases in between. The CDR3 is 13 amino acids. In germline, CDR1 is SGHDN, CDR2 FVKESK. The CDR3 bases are TGTGCCAGCAGCCTCTCAGGGCAAACTGAAGCTTTCTTT. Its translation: CASSLSGQTEAFF.

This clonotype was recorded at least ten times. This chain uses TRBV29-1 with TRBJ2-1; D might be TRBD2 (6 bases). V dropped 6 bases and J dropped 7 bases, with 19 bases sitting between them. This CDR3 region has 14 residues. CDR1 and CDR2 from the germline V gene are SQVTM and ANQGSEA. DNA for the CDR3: TGCAGCGTGGCGGGACTCCCGGGCGGGAATGAGCAGTTCTTC. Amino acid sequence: CSVAGLPGGNEQFF.

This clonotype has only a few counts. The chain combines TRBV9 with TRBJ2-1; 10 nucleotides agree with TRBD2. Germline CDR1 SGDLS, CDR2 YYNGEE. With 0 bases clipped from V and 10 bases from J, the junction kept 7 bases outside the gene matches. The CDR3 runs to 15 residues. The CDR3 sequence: CASSVVSSGRSEQFF. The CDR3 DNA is TGTGCCAGCAGCGTAGTGTCTAGCGGGAGAAGCGAGCAGTTCTTC.

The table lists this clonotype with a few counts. CDR3 region: CSARVPGLAGGRQFF. The CDR3 nucleotides are TGCAGTGCTAGAGTCCCGGGACTAGCGGGGGGACGGCAGTTCTTC. This sequence joins TRBV20-1 and TRBJ2-1; 15 positions match TRBD2. J gave up 12 bases and V 1 base, and 7 bases lay outside the gene matches. The germline V gene encodes CDR1 DFQATT and CDR2 SNEGSKA (reference sequence). The CDR3 loop spans 15 amino acids.

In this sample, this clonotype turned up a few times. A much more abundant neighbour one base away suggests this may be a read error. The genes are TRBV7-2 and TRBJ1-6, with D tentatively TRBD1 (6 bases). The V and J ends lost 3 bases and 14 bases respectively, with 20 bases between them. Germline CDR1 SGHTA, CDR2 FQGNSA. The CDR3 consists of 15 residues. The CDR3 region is CASSFGTCPLRTLHF. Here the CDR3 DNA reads TGTGCCAGCAGCTTCGGGACATGTCCTTTAAGGACCCTCCACTTT.

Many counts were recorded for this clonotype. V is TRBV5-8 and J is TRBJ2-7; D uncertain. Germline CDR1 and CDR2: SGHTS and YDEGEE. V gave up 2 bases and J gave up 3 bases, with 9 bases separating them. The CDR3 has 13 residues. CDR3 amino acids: CASSFMDLYEQYV. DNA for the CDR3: TGTGCCAGCAGCTTCATGGACCTCTACGAGCAGTACGTC.

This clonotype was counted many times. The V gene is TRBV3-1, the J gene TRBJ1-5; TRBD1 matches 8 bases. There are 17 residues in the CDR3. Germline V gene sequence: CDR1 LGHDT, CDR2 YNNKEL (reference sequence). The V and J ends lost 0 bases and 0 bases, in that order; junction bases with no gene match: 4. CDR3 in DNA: TGTGCCAGCAGCCAAGATGGACAGGGAGATAGCAATCAGCCCCAGCATTTT. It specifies CASSQDGQGDSNQPQHF.

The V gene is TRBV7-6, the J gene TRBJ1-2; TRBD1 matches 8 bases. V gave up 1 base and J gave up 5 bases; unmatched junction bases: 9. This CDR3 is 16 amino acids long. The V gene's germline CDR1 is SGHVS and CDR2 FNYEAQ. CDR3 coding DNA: TGTGCCAGCAGCTTAGAGGCGGGACAGGTGCTGTATGGCTACACCTTC. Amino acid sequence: CASSLEAGQVLYGYTF.

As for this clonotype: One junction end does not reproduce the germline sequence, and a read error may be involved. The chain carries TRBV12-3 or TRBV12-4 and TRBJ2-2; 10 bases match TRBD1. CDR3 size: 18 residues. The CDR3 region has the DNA TGTGCCGGCAGTGCCGTCCAGACAGGGGGCATCTTCACCGGGGAGCTGTTTTTT. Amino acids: CAGSAVQTGGIFTGELFF.

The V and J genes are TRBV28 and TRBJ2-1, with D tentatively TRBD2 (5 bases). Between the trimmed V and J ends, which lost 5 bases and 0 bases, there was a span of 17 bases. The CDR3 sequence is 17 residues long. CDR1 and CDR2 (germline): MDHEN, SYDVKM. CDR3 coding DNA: TGTGCCAGCAGTGGCATTCTAGCTTCTGGCTCCTACAATGAGCAGTTCTTC. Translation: CASSGILASGSYNEQFF.

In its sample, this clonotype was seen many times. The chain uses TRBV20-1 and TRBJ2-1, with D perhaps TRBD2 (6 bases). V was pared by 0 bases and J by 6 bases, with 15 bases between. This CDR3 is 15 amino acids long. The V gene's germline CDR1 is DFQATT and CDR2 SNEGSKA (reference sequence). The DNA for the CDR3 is TGCAGTGCTAGAGATGGCGGGGTAGTCATCAATGAGCAGTTCTTC. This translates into CSARDGGVVINEQFF.

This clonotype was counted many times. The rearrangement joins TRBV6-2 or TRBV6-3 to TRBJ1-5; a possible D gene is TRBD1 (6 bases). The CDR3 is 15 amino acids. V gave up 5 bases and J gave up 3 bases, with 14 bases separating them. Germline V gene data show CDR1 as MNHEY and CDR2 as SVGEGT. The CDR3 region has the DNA TGTGCCAGCAGTGAATCCTGGGGGCTCAATCAGCCCCAGCATTTT. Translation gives CASSESWGLNQPQHF.

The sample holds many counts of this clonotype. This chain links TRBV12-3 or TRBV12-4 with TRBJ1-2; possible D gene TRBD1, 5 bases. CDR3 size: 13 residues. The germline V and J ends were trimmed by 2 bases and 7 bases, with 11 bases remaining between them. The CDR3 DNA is TGTGCCAGCAGTTTAAAGTCGAGGGGTGGCTACACCTTC. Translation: CASSLKSRGGYTF.